In this sample, the clone carrying this T cell receptor beta chain turned up many times. Antigen: not known. The data were taken from a study of human T cells and chemical hapten exposure. Documented time point: pre-sensitization, week 0. Treatment: therapeutic diphenylcyclopropenone sensitization with weekly scalp DPC. Unfractionated whole blood served as the source for total RNA extraction. Individual cDNA molecules (in the library) carried attached unique molecular identifiers. TCRdb used MiXCR to reprocess the RACE reads, holding one entry per CDR3 protein. The sample lists around 350,000 distinct CDR3 sequences; approximately 5% were seen once. This CDR3 spans 14 amino acids. Germline assignment: CDR1 KGHSH and CDR2 LQKENI. The ends lost 2 bases at V and 7 bases at J; junction bases unmatched: 5. Study observations and caveats: As patch test score rose, PT1 expanded TCR counts tended to rise as well.

This chain connects TRBV18 to TRBJ2-7; TRBD2 matches 10 bases. The receptor was isolated from a woman between 18 and 29 years old with alopecia areata. Some clones in this sample may be carry-over from other donors' samples. This sample comprised whole blood, obtained in connection with sensitization to the hapten diphenylcyclopropenone (DPC). The CDR3 protein is CASSPERGGLEQYF. The CDR3 DNA reads as TGTGCCAGCTCACCAGAGCGGGGGGGACTTGAGCAGTACTTC.